Sequencing of this T cell receptor beta chain was carried out in a study of blood T cells in healthy people across ages. The wider study: Roughly one uniquely barcoded beta molecule per two T cells was captured. Regarding the study as a whole: Observed TCR beta diversity showed a strong correlation with the percentage of naive T cells as measured by flow cytometry.

Using a J-beta primer mix together with a sample-barcoded 5' primer, a second PCR was run for roughly 7 to 11 cycles. From the 5' RACE reads, TCRdb called clonotypes with MiXCR, one entry per CDR3 protein. The repertoire consists of about a million distinct CDR3 sequences, with more than 30% occurring once and the leading ten covering roughly 13%. Every donor gave 9 to 10 milliliters of peripheral blood. Losses at the gene ends were 3 bases for V and 4 bases for J; bases not matched to a gene: 14. The CDR3 consists of 18 residues. About this clonotype itself: The antigen is not known.

Sample: blood. The origin of this receptor is a young man in good health. The gene calls are TRBV12-3 or TRBV12-4 and TRBJ1-2; 10 bases align to TRBD1. The CDR3 DNA sequence: TGTGCCAGCAGTTTCATATCCGGGACAGGGGCCCTCCTCTATGGCTACACCTTC. It encodes CASSFISGTGALLYGYTF.